This T cell receptor (beta chain) was observed in a study of cytomegalovirus exposure and HLA in healthy donors. Study results and caveats: Investigators reported approximately 170 TCR beta chains as tied to cytomegalovirus.

The PCR contained 60 Vbeta and 13 Jbeta primers. Sequenced by immunoSEQ multiplex PCR; TCRdb stores in-frame clones only, minus some. Of about 190,000 clones listed, approximately 78% were seen once; the top ten hold less than 2%. Looked up from germline, CDR1 is SGHNT and CDR2 is YENEEA. This CDR3 has 14 amino acids. V lost 6 bases, J lost 3 bases, and 4 bases stayed unmatched. In its sample, this clone was seen a few times. Its matching antigen is unknown. Sample: PBMCs. The genes are TRBV11-3 and TRBJ2-5; 10 bases align to TRBD2. This TCR was recovered from a woman aged 18-29 years in good health and CMV-seronegative. The CDR3 coding sequence is TGTGCCAGCAGGGGACTAGCGATCGAAGAGACCCAGTACTTC. Amino acid sequence: CASRGLAIEETQYF.